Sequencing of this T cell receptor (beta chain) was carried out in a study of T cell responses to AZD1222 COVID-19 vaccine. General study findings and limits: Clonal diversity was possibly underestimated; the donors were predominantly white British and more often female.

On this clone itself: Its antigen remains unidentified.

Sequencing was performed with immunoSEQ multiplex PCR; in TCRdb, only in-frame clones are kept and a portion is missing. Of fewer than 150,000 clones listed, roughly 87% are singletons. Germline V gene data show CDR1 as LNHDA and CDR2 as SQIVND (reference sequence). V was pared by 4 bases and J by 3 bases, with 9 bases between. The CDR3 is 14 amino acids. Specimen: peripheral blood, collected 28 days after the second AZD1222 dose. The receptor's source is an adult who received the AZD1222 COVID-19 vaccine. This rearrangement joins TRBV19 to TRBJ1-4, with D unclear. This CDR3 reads CASSNRASNEKLFF. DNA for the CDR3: TGTGCCAGTAGTAACCGGGCCTCTAATGAAAAACTGTTTTTT.